The rows below give T cell receptor beta chains drawn from one sample of a study of blood T cell repertoires in COVID-19. Sequencing used immunoSEQ multiplex PCR; TCRdb keeps in-frame clones, though not all of them. The sample consists of about 82,000 clones, around four fifths of them appearing once. Sequenced sample: peripheral blood. The origin of the receptors is an elderly man with active or convalescent COVID-19. Each CDR3 is given with its conserved first and last residue. Each record gives: J gene, V gene, D gene, clone size, CDR3 DNA, CDR3 protein. The D gene is left open where the match is weak. Size values are once, few and many counts, or a class for expanded clones, and some rows have none.

>TRBJ1-1|TRBV20-1|-|-
TGCAGTGCTGAAGACGGGGCTGAAGCTTTCTTT
CSAEDGAEAFF
>TRBJ1-3|TRBV15|-|-
TGTGCCACCAGCATGGCAGGGGAGCACTCTGGAAACACCATATATTTT
CATSMAGEHSGNTIYF
>TRBJ2-2|TRBV19|-|-
TGTGCCAGTAGTAGGCTCGTAATCACCGGGGAGCTGTTTTTT
CASSRLVITGELFF
>TRBJ2-1|TRBV3-1/TRBV3-2|-|once
TGTGCCAGCAGTCCCGGGACACCCTGGAATGAGCAGTTCTTC
CASSPGTPWNEQFF
>TRBJ2-6|TRBV7-2|-|-
TGTGCCAGCAGCTACCTCAGGTCTGGGGCCAACGTCCTGACTTTC
CASSYLRSGANVLTF
>TRBJ2-1|TRBV9|TRBD2|-
TGTGCCAGCAGCGTAGGGACTAGCGGGAGCTTCTACAATGAGCAGTTCTTC
CASSVGTSGSFYNEQFF
>TRBJ2-6|TRBV19|TRBD1|-
TGTGCCAGTAGTGAAAGGGGGCAGGGTGGTGGGGCCAACGTCCTGACTTTC
CASSERGQGGGANVLTF
>TRBJ2-3|TRBV24-1|-|once
TGTGCCACCAGTGATATCCTAGATACGCAGTATTTT
CATSDILDTQYF
>TRBJ2-2|TRBV7-9|TRBD1|many
TGTGCCAGCAGCTCAACGGACAGGGGGCACGACGGGGAGCTGTTTTTT
CASSSTDRGHDGELFF
>TRBJ1-6|TRBV5-4|TRBD1|-
TGTGCCAGCAGCTTGGGACAGGGGGGGTCACCCCTCCACTTT
CASSLGQGGSPLHF
>TRBJ1-2|TRBV18|TRBD1|-
TGTGCCAGCTCACCCCCGACAGGGGGCTATGGCTACACCTTC
CASSPPTGGYGYTF
>TRBJ1-4|TRBV7-9|-|-
TGTGCCAGCAGCTTAGTGGTTGGGGCGGTCAAAGAAAAACTGTTTTTT
CASSLVVGAVKEKLFF
>TRBJ2-2|TRBV5-5|TRBD1|-
TGTGCCAGCAGCTTCCGGGACAGTCTCACCGGGGAGCTGTTTTTT
CASSFRDSLTGELFF
>TRBJ2-2|TRBV3-1/TRBV3-2|-|-
TGTGCCAGCAGCCAGGTAGCGGTTAACACCGGGGAGCTGTTTTTT
CASSQVAVNTGELFF
>TRBJ1-1|TRBV27|-|-
TGTGCCAGCAGTCCCCGGGTGGTTTCCCATGAAGCTTTCTTT
CASSPRVVSHEAFF
>TRBJ1-2|TRBV7-9|TRBD1|-
TGTGCCAGCAATGGACAGGGAGCGAATGGCTACACCTTC
CASNGQGANGYTF
>TRBJ1-4|TRBV19|-|-
TGTGCCAGTAGTACTCGACAGTTACATAATGAAAAACTGTTTTTT
CASSTRQLHNEKLFF
>TRBJ1-2|TRBV11-2|-|-
TGTGCCAGCAGCCATATTTCCGGGTTAGTGAGCTATGGCTACACCTTC
CASSHISGLVSYGYTF
>TRBJ2-5|TRBV19|TRBD2|-
TGTGCCAGTAGGGCGCCGGGGGGAGAGACCCAGTACTTC
CASRAPGGETQYF
>TRBJ2-3|TRBV4-1|-|-
TGCGCCAGCAGCCACAGCGTGGCAGATACGCAGTATTTT
CASSHSVADTQYF
>TRBJ2-2|TRBV5-4|TRBD2|-
TGTGCCAGCAGCTCTCTAGCGGGGGGGAACACCGGGGAGCTGTTTTTT
CASSSLAGGNTGELFF
>TRBJ1-4|TRBV15|-|few
TGTGCCACCAGCAGAGATAGGGGAGGTGAAAAACTGTTTTTT
CATSRDRGGEKLFF
>TRBJ2-1|TRBV5-1|TRBD2|-
TGCGCCAGCAGCCCTCCTAGCGGGTACGCCTACAATGAGCAGTTCTTC
CASSPPSGYAYNEQFF
>TRBJ1-2|TRBV30|TRBD1|-
TGTGCCTGGAGTGGACAGGGTCCTGGCTACACCTTC
CAWSGQGPGYTF
>TRBJ2-2|TRBV28|TRBD1|-
TGTGCCAGCAGATTAACCGGGACAGGGGGCCACGGGGAGCTGTTTTTT
CASRLTGTGGHGELFF
>TRBJ2-2|TRBV19|TRBD1|-
TGTGCCAGCGACAGGGTAGCTGGGGAGCTGTTTTTT
CASDRVAGELFF
>TRBJ1-4|TRBV6-6|-|-
TGTGCCAGCAGTTACCGACAGCTTCGGGAAAAACTGTTTTTT
CASSYRQLREKLFF
>TRBJ1-6|TRBV2|-|few
TGTGCCAGCATGGACACCCGAAATTCACCCCTCCACTTT
CASMDTRNSPLHF
>TRBJ2-3|TRBV24-1|TRBD2|-
TGTGCCACCCAACGGGGGGAAGGTGATACGCAGTATTTT
CATQRGEGDTQYF
>TRBJ2-5|TRBV5-1|TRBD2|-
TGCGCCAGCAGCTCGTTACTAGCGGGAGGTGGGGAGACCCAGTACTTC
CASSSLLAGGGETQYF
>TRBJ2-5|TRBV30|TRBD2|-
TGTGCCTGGAGTCGCCGTTGGGGACTAGCGGGAGGATTGGAGACCCAGTACTTC
CAWSRRWGLAGGLETQYF
>TRBJ2-5|TRBV7-2|TRBD1|-
TGTGCCAGCAGCACACAGGGGGCGCAGACCCAGTACTTC
CASSTQGAQTQYF
>TRBJ2-6|TRBV28|-|-
TGTGCCAGCAGTTTGCCGACAGGCTCTGGGGCCAACGTCCTGACTTTC
CASSLPTGSGANVLTF
>TRBJ1-3|TRBV27|-|-
TGTGCCACCAGCCCACAGGCAGGAAACACCATATATTTT
CATSPQAGNTIYF
>TRBJ1-1|TRBV6-4|TRBD1|-
TGTGCCAGCAGGATAGACAGGGGGAACACTGAAGCTTTCTTT
CASRIDRGNTEAFF
>TRBJ2-5|TRBV24-1|TRBD2|few
TGTGCCACCGGCGGGGTTAGCGGGGGGCAAGAGACCCAGTACTTC
CATGGVSGGQETQYF
>TRBJ1-1|TRBV9|TRBD1|-
TGTGCCAGCAGCCTAATGCCACAGGGGGCGCGGCTCACTGAAGCTTTCTTT
CASSLMPQGARLTEAFF
>TRBJ2-2|TRBV7-9|-|-
TGTGCCAGCAGCCCCAGGGGCGTTGGGGAGCTGTTTTTT
CASSPRGVGELFF
>TRBJ1-2|TRBV19|TRBD1|-
TGTGCCAGTAGTATAGTGGGACAGCACGTCTATGGCTACACCTTC
CASSIVGQHVYGYTF
>TRBJ1-2|TRBV3-1/TRBV3-2|-|few
TGTGCCAGCAGCCGATCACTCAGGGATTTTGGCTACACCTTC
CASSRSLRDFGYTF
>TRBJ1-5|TRBV18|TRBD1|-
TGTGCCAGCTCGGACCGACAGGGGGGTCAGCCCCAGCATTTT
CASSDRQGGQPQHF
>TRBJ1-2|TRBV19|TRBD1|-
TGTGCCACTACTAGGACAGGGGGGTCCGGTGGCTACACCTTC
CATTRTGGSGGYTF
>TRBJ2-1|TRBV5-1|TRBD1|-
TGCGCCAGCAGCTTGGCGGGACAGGGGTCGCAGTACAATGAGCAGTTCTTC
CASSLAGQGSQYNEQFF
>TRBJ1-1|TRBV10-1|TRBD1|-
TGCGCCAGCAGCCGGACAGGGGAAGGTGAAGCTTTCTTT
CASSRTGEGEAFF
>TRBJ2-1|TRBV10-1|TRBD1|-
TGCGCCAGCAGTGACCCTCTTCGGGACAGGGAGGGTGAGCAGTTCTTC
CASSDPLRDREGEQFF
>TRBJ1-2|TRBV12-3/TRBV12-4|TRBD1|-
TGTGCCAGCAGTAGACAGGGTTGGGGCTACACCTTC
CASSRQGWGYTF
>TRBJ1-2|TRBV7-2|-|-
TGTGCCAGCAGCTTAGACATTAACTATGGCTACACCTTC
CASSLDINYGYTF
>TRBJ1-5|TRBV6-4|-|-
TGTGCCAGTCGGAGGCGGCGGAATCAGCCCCAGCATTTT
CASRRRRNQPQHF
>TRBJ2-1|TRBV11-2|TRBD2|-
TGTGCCAGCAGCCGCGGCGTTGGACGGGGGGGTACCTACAATGAGCAGTTCTTC
CASSRGVGRGGTYNEQFF
>TRBJ1-1|TRBV5-5|-|once
TGTGCCAGCACCACTTGGGGGCTGAACACTGAAGCTTTCTTT
CASTTWGLNTEAFF
>TRBJ2-3|TRBV7-3|-|-
TGTGCCAGCAGCTTAGCGGGCAGCCGCACAGATACGCAGTATTTT
CASSLAGSRTDTQYF
>TRBJ2-5|TRBV5-1|TRBD2|-
TGCGCCAGCAGCGAGGAGGGACTATCGACCCAGTACTTC
CASSEEGLSTQYF
>TRBJ1-2|TRBV28|-|-
TGTGCCAGCAGGATTTCCCGCAGGGATGGCTACACCTTC
CASRISRRDGYTF